This T cell receptor beta chain was documented in a study of cytomegalovirus exposure and HLA in healthy donors. The overall study: Among the roughly 370 genotyped donors, 81% were placed in the Caucasian-associated ancestry cluster.

The V and J ends lost 1 base and 4 bases respectively, with 11 bases between them. CDR1 SGHRS and CDR2 YFSETQ come from the germline V gene. The CDR3 totals 14 residues. Vbeta (60) and Jbeta (13) primers were used in the PCR. Authors' methods: Unique TCR beta chains numbered about 79 million in a later analysis, with approximately 10 million shared. Generated by immunoSEQ multiplex PCR, the TCRdb table keeps only in-frame clones and is missing some. From that table come the V and J calls and clone size; the DNA was used to work out D and trimming. The table has some 150,000 clones, approximately 82% seen once. A word on this clone: Its matching antigen is unknown.

Overall study findings and caveats: It was assumed in the presence/absence analyses that sequencing depth was roughly uniform across donors.

The material sequenced was PBMCs. The chain combines TRBV5-1 with TRBJ2-5; D call uncertain. This TCR was recovered from a man aged 35 to 55 in good health and CMV-seronegative. The CDR3 nucleotides read TGCGCCAGCAGCTTGTCCCCCTCCGGAGAGACCCAGTACTTC. Translation gives CASSLSPSGETQYF.